The 17 T cell receptor beta chains below were found in one sample sequenced in a study of response to subunit inactivated influenza vaccine. TCRdb fed the RT-PCR reads into MiXCR, producing one record per CDR3 protein. Seen here are 400,000 to 650,000 distinct CDR3 sequences, roughly 7.6% observed once, and the top ten hold roughly 13%. The sequenced sample was PBMCs from blood, obtained roughly 24 months after vaccination. These receptor sequences come from a man between 50 and 70 years old who received an inactivated influenza vaccine.

The genes are TRBV28 and TRBJ2-5; the D gene could be TRBD1 or TRBD2 (6 bases each). The ends were cut back, 4 bases at V and 4 bases at J, with 13 bases in the middle. CDR3 size: 14 residues. Germline V gene lookup returns CDR1 MDHEN and CDR2 SYDVKM. This chain's CDR3 is CASSSGGASETQYF. CDR3 bases: TGTGCCAGCAGTTCCGGGGGCGCGTCAGAGACCCAGTACTTC. Variable domain in full (rest from reference TRBV28 and TRBJ2-5): DVKVTQSSRYLVKRTGEKVFLECVQDMDHENMFWYRQDPGLGLRLIYFSYDVKMKEKGDIPEGYSVSREKKERFSLILESASTNQTSMYLCASSSGGASETQYFGPGTRLLVL.

This clonotype was seen many times. CDR3 DNA: TGTGCCAGCAGTGAAGGTCTAGCGGGGGCAGATACGCAGTATTTT. It translates to CASSEGLAGADTQYF. The V call is TRBV2, the J call TRBJ2-3; TRBD2 matches at 10 bases. J was trimmed by 4 bases and V by 1 base; bases with no gene match: 2. Germline V gene data show CDR1 as SNHLY and CDR2 as FYNNEI. The CDR3 totals 15 residues.

This clonotype was observed at least ten times. The chain joins TRBV5-6 to TRBJ2-2; 7 bases fit TRBD1. With V trimmed by 4 bases and J by 1 base, 4 bases remained unmatched. The CDR3 length is 15 residues. Germline lookup yields CDR1 SGHDT and CDR2 YYEEEE. Written as DNA, the CDR3 is TGTGCCAGCAGCGCGTGGACAGGGAACACCGGGGAGCTGTTTTTT. Translating gives CASSAWTGNTGELFF.

The chain employs TRBV6-4 and TRBJ2-5; D not certain. Germline V gene sequence: CDR1 MRHNA, CDR2 SNTAGT. Deletions cut 8 bases from V and 2 bases from J, with 0 bases between. CDR3 length equals 9 residues. Here the CDR3 DNA reads TGTGCCAGCCAAGAGACCCAGTACTTC. Its protein product is CASQETQYF.

This clonotype has only a few counts. The chain carries TRBV5-6 and TRBJ2-1, with D unresolved. From germline, CDR1 is SGHDT and CDR2 YYEEEE. The CDR3 extends over 12 amino acids. The V gene lost 2 bases and the J gene lost 7 bases, with 7 bases spanning the gap. The CDR3 protein is CASSFKRNEQFF. CDR3 bases: TGTGCCAGCAGCTTCAAGAGGAATGAGCAGTTCTTC.

V usage is TRBV20-1 and J usage is TRBJ2-5; D is ambiguous. Trimming pared 3 bases from V and 3 bases from J, leaving 14 bases between. The CDR3 has 14 residues. Germline CDR1 reads DFQATT; CDR2 reads SNEGSKA (reference sequence). For the CDR3, the DNA is TGCAGTGCTAGTCGGAAGACTGGGAAAGAGACCCAGTACTTC. Amino acid sequence: CSASRKTGKETQYF.

In this sample, this clonotype turned up many times. In DNA form, the CDR3 reads TGTGCCATCGAAACACCGGGACAAGACCCAAGAATGTTCTTC. It encodes CAIETPGQDPRMFF. J is TRBJ2-1 and V is TRBV10-3; D is possibly TRBD1 (6 bases). The CDR3 covers 14 residues. The V and J ends lost 8 bases and 15 bases respectively, with 26 bases between them. CDR1 ENHRY and CDR2 SYGVKD come from the germline V gene.

The chain is built from TRBV5-6 and TRBJ2-1, with a weak D call TRBD2 (5 bases). Germline V gene lookup returns CDR1 SGHDT and CDR2 YYEEEE. This CDR3 region has 16 residues. Trimming shortened V by 0 bases and J by 7 bases, and 17 bases separated the two germline ends. CDR3: CASSLVGLVWRNEQFF. CDR3 nucleotides: TGTGCCAGCAGCTTGGTAGGGCTAGTGTGGAGGAATGAGCAGTTCTTC.

The CDR3 region has the DNA TGTGCCAGCAGCCCCTCCCGGGACAGGGGTGGTTCACCCCTCCACTTT. Protein sequence: CASSPSRDRGGSPLHF. The rearrangement joins TRBV16 to TRBJ1-6; 10 bases agree with TRBD1. V trimming: 4 bases; J trimming: 9 bases; junction bases outside the gene matches: 9. The germline gives CDR1 KGHSY, CDR2 FQNENV. This CDR3 has 16 amino acids.

This clonotype was found once. This chain uses TRBV3-1 with TRBJ2-5, with D possibly being TRBD2 (6 bases). CDR3 length: 17 amino acids. V was pared by 1 base and J by 4 bases, with 19 bases between. Germline V lookup: CDR1 LGHDT, CDR2 YNNKEL (reference sequence). The CDR3 loop is CASSQVLTLGGRETQYF. In nucleotides, the CDR3 is TGTGCCAGCAGCCAAGTACTCACCCTGGGGGGACGAGAGACCCAGTACTTC.

This clonotype has at least ten counts. V gene TRBV12-3 or TRBV12-4 combines with J gene TRBJ1-5, with D unresolved. The CDR3 is 13 residues long. V lost 6 bases and J lost 2, with 8 bases in between. In nucleotides, the CDR3 is TGTGCCAGCAGCCCTCTTGGCAATCAGCCCCAGCATTTT. This encodes CASSPLGNQPQHF.

This clonotype was seen at least ten times. The chain has TRBV12-3 or TRBV12-4 and TRBJ2-7; 12 bases map to TRBD1. J was trimmed by 7 bases and V by 6 bases; bases with no gene match: 13. This CDR3 is built from 16 residues. CDR3: CASRTTGTGGFGEQYF. CDR3 in DNA: TGTGCCAGCAGAACCACCGGGACAGGGGGCTTCGGAGAGCAGTACTTC.

A few counts support this clonotype. J is TRBJ1-1 and V is TRBV5-6; unclear D gene. The V and J ends lost 2 bases and 1 base respectively, with 9 bases between them. The length of the CDR3 is 14 residues. Germline assignment: CDR1 SGHDT and CDR2 YYEEEE. The CDR3 sequence is CASSFGVTNTEAFF. CDR3 nucleotides: TGTGCCAGCAGCTTCGGGGTTACGAACACTGAAGCTTTCTTT.

The chain uses TRBV9 and TRBJ1-4; no clear D gene. V was cut by 3 bases and J by 4 bases, with 16 bases left in between. Germline V gives CDR1 SGDLS, CDR2 YYNGEE. There are 16 residues in the CDR3. The CDR3 sequence: CASSARMGFGNEKLFF. The DNA of the CDR3 is TGTGCCAGCAGCGCCCGTATGGGTTTCGGTAATGAAAAACTGTTTTTT.

This clonotype was found a few times. Germline and junction disagree at one end, which may indicate a read error. The chain combines TRBV20-1 with TRBJ1-2; the match to TRBD1 covers 10 bases. The CDR3 runs 14 residues. Germline loops: CDR1 DFQATT, CDR2 SNEGSKA (reference sequence). Here the CDR3 reads CSARGQGDLYGYTF. The DNA of the CDR3 is TGCAGTGCCAGAGGACAGGGGGATCTATATGGCTACACCTTC.

This clonotype has more than one count but fewer than ten. The V gene is TRBV30, the J gene TRBJ2-5; maybe TRBD2 (5 bases). The CDR3 covers 13 residues. Germline lookup yields CDR1 GTSNPN and CDR2 SVGIG (reference sequence). The V gene lost 3 bases and the J gene lost 5 bases, with 13 bases spanning the gap. The CDR3 nucleotides are TGTGCCTGGAGCCACGTCGGGGTTGAGACCCAGTACTTC. This sequence encodes CAWSHVGVETQYF.

The chain combines TRBV5-1 with TRBJ1-6; a weak D match, TRBD1 (5 bases). Germline V gene sequence: CDR1 SGHRS, CDR2 YFSETQ. The ends were cut back, 4 bases at V and 6 bases at J, with 11 bases in the middle. The CDR3 contains 14 residues. The CDR3 sequence is CASSEGGVNSPLHF. CDR3 DNA: TGCGCCAGCAGCGAGGGAGGGGTTAATTCACCCCTCCACTTT.